The 25 T cell receptor beta chains below were found in one sample sequenced in a study of graft-versus-host responses after intestinal transplantation. Clones were read by immunoSEQ multiplex PCR, and TCRdb kept only the in-frame ones, dropping some. Here the sample spans some 150,000 clones, approximately 91% being singletons. Antigen specificity for these receptors is unknown. The sequences come from unstimulated CD4+ T cells sorted from spleen or lymph node cells, collected before intestinal transplant. The origin of the receptors is a human donor who received an intestinal transplant.

This clone was picked up a small number of times. The genes are TRBV27 and TRBJ2-7; TRBD2 matches at 9 bases. J lost 0 bases, V lost 1 base, and 1 base had no gene match. CDR1 is MNHEY and CDR2 is SMNVEV in the germline V gene (reference sequence). The CDR3 runs 15 residues. The CDR3 region is CASSLYSGSSYEQYF. Written as DNA, the CDR3 is TGTGCCAGCAGTTTATATAGCGGGAGCTCCTACGAGCAGTACTTC.

The CDR3 loop reads CASSGTSGDNEQFF. In nucleotides, the CDR3 is TGTGCCAGCAGTGGGACTAGCGGGGACAATGAGCAGTTCTTC. This chain links TRBV6-5 with TRBJ2-1; 13 positions match TRBD2. With 5 bases clipped from V and 5 bases from J, the junction kept 0 bases outside the gene matches. In germline, CDR1 is MNHEY, CDR2 SVGAGI. The CDR3 consists of 14 residues.

V is TRBV5-1 and J is TRBJ2-7; D is possibly TRBD1 (5 bases). The ends were cut back, 0 bases at V and 6 bases at J, with 10 bases in the middle. The CDR3 loop spans 13 amino acids. CDR1 is SGHRS, CDR2 YFSETQ, per germline. CDR3 DNA: TGCGCCAGCAGCTTGGGTGGTAGGGGCGAGCAGTACTTC. Residues: CASSLGGRGEQYF.

V usage is TRBV25-1 and J usage is TRBJ2-5, with TRBD2 matching over 7 bases. CDR1 is MGHDK, CDR2 SYGVNS, per germline. V lost 1 base and J lost 3; bases outside the gene matches: 5. There are 15 residues in the CDR3. CDR3 residues: CASSESLGGEETQYF. In nucleotides, the CDR3 is TGTGCCAGCAGTGAATCCCTGGGGGGGGAAGAGACCCAGTACTTC.

The V gene is TRBV14, the J gene TRBJ2-7; TRBD2 matches 8 bases. In germline, CDR1 is SGHDN, CDR2 FVKESK. The CDR3 spans 14 residues. The V gene end was trimmed by 4 bases and the J gene end by 4 bases; junction bases not matched to a gene: 6. DNA of the CDR3: TGTGCCAGCAGCCTTAGCGGGAAAGGGTACGAGCAGTACTTC. It encodes CASSLSGKGYEQYF.

The gene calls are TRBV19 and TRBJ2-1, with 12 positions matching TRBD2. V dropped 4 bases and J dropped 14; count of bases not matched to a gene: 21. Germline values: CDR1 LNHDA, CDR2 SQIVND (reference sequence). This CDR3 is 18 amino acids long. The CDR3: CASSTSRLAGVDLSLEFF. CDR3 nucleotides: TGTGCCAGTAGTACAAGCCGACTAGCGGGAGTCGATTTATCCCTCGAGTTCTTC.

The gene calls are TRBV2 and TRBJ1-2, with TRBD1 as a possible D gene (5 bases). V was cut by 6 bases and J by 4 bases, with 15 bases left in between. This CDR3 has 14 amino acids. Germline CDR1 is SNHLY and CDR2 is FYNNEI. CDR3 loop: CASRLTVEVYGYTF. For the CDR3, the DNA is TGTGCCAGCAGGTTGACAGTCGAGGTCTATGGCTACACCTTC.

The rearrangement joins TRBV5-1 to TRBJ2-2; TRBD2 matches at 13 bases. The CDR3 totals 16 residues. Trimming cost V 7 bases and J 4 bases; bases outside gene matches: 7. The germline V gene has CDR1 SGHRS and CDR2 YFSETQ. DNA for the CDR3: TGCGCCAGCGGGGGACTAGCGGGATCGGGCACCGGGGAGCTGTTTTTT. Translation: CASGGLAGSGTGELFF.

Concerning this clone: The junction differs from germline at one of its ends, possibly a read error. The chain is built from TRBV15 and TRBJ2-1; no clear D gene. Germline CDR1 is LNHNV and CDR2 is YYDKDF (reference sequence). The CDR3 has 13 residues. In nucleotides, the CDR3 is TGTGCCACCAGCAGAGATGAAGTAACACTTACGGTCTTC. Encoded protein: CATSRDEVTLTVF.

The chain carries TRBV9 and TRBJ2-5; 7 nucleotides agree with TRBD1. TRBJ2-7 matches the DNA end more closely, so the J call is doubtful. Germline CDR1 and CDR2: SGDLS and YYNGEE. The CDR3 runs to 12 residues. CDR3 loop: CASSSTGLEQYF. The CDR3 DNA reads TGTGCCAGCAGCTCGACAGGGCTCGAGCAGTACTTC.

In regard to this clone: One end of the junction is discordant with germline, which a read error may explain. This chain joins TRBV6-5 and TRBJ1-3, with a tentative D call TRBD1 (5 bases). The CDR3 is 15 amino acids. CDR1 MNHEY and CDR2 SVGAGI come from the germline V gene. CDR3 sequence reads: CASSPRDGRRNAIYF. For the CDR3, the DNA is TGTGCCAGCAGTCCCAGGGACGGGCGGAGAAACGCCATATATTTT.

This clone was seen once. The rearrangement links TRBV10-1 to TRBJ2-3; D not certain. V was cut by 3 bases and J by 4 bases, with 2 bases left in between. Germline V gene data show CDR1 as WNHNN and CDR2 as SYGVQD (reference sequence). The CDR3 loop spans 11 amino acids. CDR3 in amino acids: CASSDPDTQYF. CDR3 coding DNA: TGCGCCAGCAGTGATCCAGATACGCAGTATTTT.

The V and J genes are TRBV4-1 and TRBJ2-7, with 9 nucleotides matching TRBD1. This CDR3 has 15 residues. With V trimmed by 7 bases and J by 4 bases, 11 bases remained unmatched. Looked up from germline, CDR1 is MGHRA and CDR2 is YSYEKL. CDR3 in amino acids: CASKPIGTGTYEQYF. Here the CDR3 DNA reads TGCGCCAGCAAGCCAATAGGGACAGGGACATACGAGCAGTACTTC.

CDR3 residues: CASSLGLSGTGDGGYTF. The CDR3 DNA reads as TGCGCCAGCAGCTTGGGCCTTTCCGGGACAGGGGATGGAGGCTACACCTTC. The V call is TRBV5-1, the J call TRBJ1-2, with TRBD1 matching over 10 bases. Trimming took 0 bases from V and 8 from J; bases not matched to a gene: 13. In germline, CDR1 is SGHRS, CDR2 YFSETQ. CDR3 size: 17 residues.

The J gene is TRBJ2-5, the V gene TRBV30, with D maybe TRBD2 (5 bases). The CDR3 is made up of 13 amino acids. Trimming pared 2 bases from V and 5 bases from J, leaving 12 bases between. Germline CDR1 GTSNPN, CDR2 SVGIG (reference sequence). The CDR3 region is CAWSFGGWETQYF. CDR3 coding DNA: TGTGCCTGGAGTTTCGGAGGTTGGGAGACCCAGTACTTC.

The gene calls are TRBV10-2 and TRBJ2-7; the D is unclear. Germline CDR1 WSHSY, CDR2 SAAADI. The CDR3 sequence is 13 residues long. Trimming took 5 bases from V and 2 from J, leaving 10 bases between them. DNA for the CDR3: TGCGCCAGCAGTCCTACGCAGACCTACGAGCAGTACTTC. It specifies CASSPTQTYEQYF.

As DNA, the CDR3 is TGTGCCACCTGGGACAGGGATTCGCGTGTGGCAGCTTTCTTT. This gives the protein CATWDRDSRVAAFF. The chain combines TRBV7-3 with TRBJ1-1; 9 bases align to TRBD1. This CDR3 is 14 amino acids long. CDR1 and CDR2 from the germline V gene are SGHTA and FQGTGA. V lost 10 bases, J lost 10 bases, and 16 bases stayed unmatched.

The CDR3: CASSSGRYEQFF. Written as DNA, the CDR3 is TGTGCCAGCAGCTCCGGACGTTATGAGCAGTTCTTC. The V call is TRBV13, the J call TRBJ2-1; D gene ambiguous. The V end was cut by 4 bases, the J end by 8 bases, with 9 bases between. Per germline, CDR1 PRHDT and CDR2 FYEKMQ (reference sequence). The CDR3 runs 12 residues.

The genes are TRBV5-1 and TRBJ2-3; the D is unclear. The CDR3 is made up of 13 amino acids. Germline V lookup: CDR1 SGHRS, CDR2 YFSETQ. V was cut by 4 bases and J by 6 bases, with 12 bases left in between. The CDR3 nucleotides are TGCGCCAGCAGCGGAACGGTTGCGGATACGCAGTATTTT. Its translation: CASSGTVADTQYF.

The chain combines TRBV10-3 with TRBJ2-7; D might be TRBD1 or TRBD2, each matching 5 bases. Germline CDR1 is ENHRY and CDR2 is SYGVKD. This CDR3 is 15 amino acids long. Trimming shortened V by 6 bases and J by 5 bases, and 20 bases separated the two germline ends. CDR3 loop: CAISAGQGKFHEQYF. The CDR3 coding sequence is TGTGCCATCAGCGCGGGCCAGGGAAAGTTCCACGAGCAGTACTTC.

This chain uses TRBV18 with TRBJ2-1; TRBD2 is a possible D gene (5 bases). With 3 bases removed from V and 3 bases from J, the gap between germline ends came to 15 bases. This CDR3 spans 16 amino acids. Per germline, CDR1 KGHSH and CDR2 LQKENI. This CDR3 reads CASSPLVGAFYNEQFF. CDR3 coding DNA: TGTGCCAGCTCACCCTTAGTGGGAGCTTTCTACAATGAGCAGTTCTTC.

This chain joins TRBV28 and TRBJ1-5; a possible D gene is TRBD1 (6 bases). Looked up from germline, CDR1 is MDHEN and CDR2 is SYDVKM. CDR3 size: 14 residues. Between the trimmed V and J ends, which lost 6 bases and 1 base, there was a span of 10 bases. CDR3 DNA sequence: TGTGCCAGCAGGGGAGGGGGGAGCAATCAGCCCCAGCATTTT. It specifies CASRGGGSNQPQHF.

The chain has TRBV28 and TRBJ1-2; 9 bases line up with TRBD1. This CDR3 region has 17 residues. The germline CDR1 and CDR2 sequences are MDHEN and SYDVKM. The junction had 13 bases not matched to a gene; V was cut back by 5 bases and J by 3 bases. The CDR3 is CASSMGLPGTGYYGYTF. CDR3 nucleotide sequence: TGTGCCAGCAGTATGGGGTTACCCGGGACAGGGTACTATGGCTACACCTTC.

This clone was counted between two and nine times. This chain uses TRBV7-2 with TRBJ2-1; TRBD2 aligns across 10 bases. The V gene end was trimmed by 0 bases and the J gene end by 7 bases; junction bases not matched to a gene: 12. The length of the CDR3 is 18 residues. Germline loops: CDR1 SGHTA, CDR2 FQGNSA. CDR3 residues: CASSLALVLAGVANEQFF. For the CDR3, the DNA is TGTGCCAGCAGCTTAGCCCTAGTCCTAGCGGGAGTGGCAAATGAGCAGTTCTTC.

V usage is TRBV4-1 and J usage is TRBJ1-4, with D possibly being TRBD1 (6 bases). The CDR3 consists of 18 residues. Germline-derived CDR1 and CDR2 are MGHRA and YSYEKL. Trimming removed 0 bases from V and 0 bases from J, with 14 bases in between. The CDR3 DNA sequence: TGCGCCAGCAGCCAAGAAGGGGGGGAAATTGCAACTAATGAAAAACTGTTTTTT. Residues: CASSQEGGEIATNEKLFF.